Below are 14 T cell receptor beta chains sequenced from a single sample in a study of cytomegalovirus exposure and HLA in healthy donors. Primers included in the PCR were 60 Vbeta and 13 Jbeta primers. Some clones are missing from TCRdb's copy, which holds only in-frame ones; the method was immunoSEQ multiplex PCR. In the table there are 95,000 to 100,000 clones, about 80% of which are singletons. The sequenced sample consisted of PBMCs. These TCRs come from a man in his forties in good health and CMV-seronegative.

The chain is built from TRBV5-1 and TRBJ1-2, with 8 bases fitting TRBD1. Unmatched junction bases numbered 8, after V lost 3 bases and J lost 7 bases. Germline V gene sequence: CDR1 SGHRS, CDR2 YFSETQ. The CDR3 loop spans 14 amino acids. CDR3 nucleotides: TGCGCCAGCAGCTCACGGACAGGGCTGGCTGGCTACACCTTC. Encoded protein: CASSSRTGLAGYTF.

This sequence joins TRBV7-6 and TRBJ1-1; no reliable D call. Per the germline V gene, CDR1 is SGHVS and CDR2 is FNYEAQ. The ends were cut back, 1 base at V and 6 bases at J, with 15 bases in the middle. The CDR3 has 15 residues. CDR3 loop: CASSLDGPSGAEAFF. CDR3 coding DNA: TGTGCCAGCAGCTTAGACGGCCCAAGCGGGGCTGAAGCTTTCTTT.

This clone was seen more than once but under ten times. The chain joins TRBV5-1 to TRBJ1-5, with 8 bases that match TRBD1. The trim removed 4 bases at V and 2 bases at J, leaving 5 bases unmatched. The CDR3 has 15 residues. CDR1 is SGHRS, CDR2 YFSETQ, per germline. The CDR3 sequence is CASSAGQGGNQPQHF. Here the CDR3 DNA reads TGCGCCAGCAGCGCCGGACAGGGAGGCAATCAGCCCCAGCATTTT.

This clone is a singleton in its sample. The V gene is TRBV19, the J gene TRBJ1-3; D not resolved. Germline assignment: CDR1 LNHDA and CDR2 SQIVND (reference sequence). The V and J ends lost 4 bases and 4 bases respectively, with 17 bases between them. The CDR3 is made up of 16 amino acids. DNA for the CDR3: TGTGCCAGTAGTACCTCGACAAAAACGGGAGGAAACACCATATATTTT. It specifies CASSTSTKTGGNTIYF.

The chain couples TRBV5-4 to TRBJ1-2, with 9 bases that match TRBD1. CDR1 is SGHNT and CDR2 is YYREEE in the germline V gene (reference sequence). J lost 3 bases, V lost 4 bases, and 7 bases had no gene match. This CDR3 spans 15 amino acids. CDR3 protein: CASSQQGAGYYGYTF. The CDR3 nucleotides are TGTGCCAGCAGCCAACAGGGGGCAGGGTACTATGGCTACACCTTC.

The genes are TRBV5-6 and TRBJ2-1, with 8 bases aligning to TRBD2. Germline trimming cut 4 bases from V and 9 bases from J; bases unmatched to any gene: 12. CDR3 length equals 15 residues. Germline-derived CDR1 and CDR2 are SGHDT and YYEEEE. The CDR3 DNA reads as TGTGCCAGCAGCCGTAGAGCGGGGGTCGCGGGTGAGCAGTTCTTC. Amino acid sequence: CASSRRAGVAGEQFF.

This chain joins TRBV11-1 and TRBJ1-1, with D perhaps matching TRBD1 (6 bases). V was clipped by 3 bases and J by 1 base, with 12 bases between them. The CDR3 length is 15 residues. CDR1 is SGHAT and CDR2 is FQDESV in the germline V gene (reference sequence). CDR3 in DNA: TGTGCCAGCAGCTTGACTCAAGGGGGGAACACTGAAGCTTTCTTT. Residues: CASSLTQGGNTEAFF.

The chain carries TRBV7-9 and TRBJ2-7; 9 nucleotides agree with TRBD1. Germline loops: CDR1 SEHNR, CDR2 FQNEAQ (reference sequence). With 5 bases clipped from V and 6 bases from J, the junction kept 11 bases outside the gene matches. This CDR3 region has 15 residues. CDR3 loop: CASSPPGTGTVEQYF. The DNA for the CDR3 is TGTGCCAGCAGCCCTCCCGGGACAGGGACGGTCGAGCAGTACTTC. The complete variable domain, with remaining parts taken from reference TRBV7-9 and TRBJ2-7, reads DTGVSQNPRHKITKRGQNVTFRCDPISEHNRLYWYRQTLGQGPEFLTYFQNEAQLEKSRLLSDRFSAERPKGSFSTLEIQRTEQGDSAMYLCASSPPGTGTVEQYFGPGTRLTVT.

The gene calls are TRBV9 and TRBJ1-5; maybe TRBD1 (5 bases). This CDR3 has 15 residues. CDR1 and CDR2 from the germline V gene are SGDLS and YYNGEE. Trimming removed 1 base at V and 0 bases at J, with 8 bases between. The CDR3 spells CASSVSGISNQPQHF. The CDR3, as DNA: TGTGCCAGCAGCGTATCAGGGATTAGCAATCAGCCCCAGCATTTT.

This clone was picked up one time. This chain uses TRBV27 with TRBJ2-1, with 9 positions matching TRBD2. From germline, CDR1 is MNHEY and CDR2 SMNVEV (reference sequence). Trimming cost V 6 bases and J 3 bases; bases outside gene matches: 9. This CDR3 is 16 amino acids long. This CDR3 is CASRPKAGGFYNEQFF. CDR3 in DNA: TGTGCCAGCAGGCCAAAAGCGGGGGGCTTCTACAATGAGCAGTTCTTC.

This clone has only a few counts. The V and J genes are TRBV30 and TRBJ1-2; 9 bases map to TRBD1. The CDR3 contains 12 residues. The J segment lost 6 bases and the V segment lost 5 bases, leaving 4 bases of the junction unmatched. Germline V CDR1 and CDR2: GTSNPN, SVGIG (reference sequence). CDR3 residues: CAWSRTGDGYTF. The CDR3 DNA reads as TGTGCCTGGTCCAGGACAGGGGATGGCTACACCTTC.

CDR3 nucleotides: TGTGCCTGGAGTAGATTTGAGACAGGAGAGTATTTT. It translates to CAWSRFETGEYF. This rearrangement joins TRBV30 to TRBJ2-3, with TRBD1 as a possible D gene (6 bases). The germline CDR1 and CDR2 sequences are GTSNPN and SVGIG (reference sequence). This CDR3 contains 12 residues. The V end was cut by 2 bases, the J end by 13 bases, with 16 bases between.

CDR3 sequence reads: CASSQKTQGYNEQFF. In DNA form, the CDR3 reads TGCGCCAGCAGCCAAAAAACACAGGGGTACAATGAGCAGTTCTTC. The chain combines TRBV5-1 with TRBJ2-1; 7 bases line up with TRBD1. Looked up from germline, CDR1 is SGHRS and CDR2 is YFSETQ. The CDR3 is made up of 15 amino acids. V lost 4 bases to trimming and J lost 4 bases; unmatched junction nucleotides: 8.

This clone was picked up one time. The genes are TRBV19 and TRBJ2-2, with TRBD2 identical over 9 bases. The CDR3 is 18 amino acids. Germline CDR1 LNHDA, CDR2 SQIVND (reference sequence). V dropped 4 bases and J dropped 1; count of bases not matched to a gene: 10. CDR3 coding DNA: TGTGCCAGTAGTAGTACTCATAGCGGGGGAGTGAACACCGGGGAGCTGTTTTTT. Its protein product is CASSSTHSGGVNTGELFF.